This is a list of T cell receptor beta chains from one sample in a study of control samples from healthy donors and cancer patients. TCRdb's copy holds only in-frame clones and misses some; the assay was immunoSEQ multiplex PCR. The profile shows approximately 160,000 clones, just over 90% of them singletons. Sequences were obtained from blood. The source of these receptors is an older woman in good health. Both conserved end residues are part of each CDR3. D genes are given only for firm matches. Size values are once, few and many counts, or a class for expanded clones, and some rows have none.

>TRBV12-2|once|TRBJ2-3|.
TGTGCAAGTCGCTCCCTACCTTATTGGCGGGGGCCTCCCACAGATACGCAGTATTTT
CASRSLPYWRGPPTDTQYF
>TRBV5-4|.|TRBJ2-5|.
TGTGCCAGCAGCTTGATTGATGAGACCCAGTACTTC
CASSLIDETQYF
>TRBV5-1|.|TRBJ2-1|TRBD1
TGCGCCAGCAGCCTAGGGACAGGGAGTACTAATGAGCAGTTCTTC
CASSLGTGSTNEQFF
>TRBV15|.|TRBJ1-3|.
TGTGCCACCAGCAGAGATAGGGCAGGGTCCGGAAACACCATATATTTT
CATSRDRAGSGNTIYF
>TRBV29-1|.|TRBJ1-1|.
TGCAGCGGGAAGCTTCGGAGTGGCACTGAAGCTTTCTTT
CSGKLRSGTEAFF
>TRBV1|.|TRBJ1-2|.
TGCACCAGCAGCCTGGGAGAAAACTATGGCTACACCTTC
CTSSLGENYGYTF
>TRBV21-1|.|TRBJ1-5|.
TGTGCCAGCAGCAAAGGTCCGATAACCCAGAAGAGCAATCAGCCCCAGCATTTT
CASSKGPITQKSNQPQHF
>TRBV9|.|TRBJ2-3|.
TGTGCCAGCAGCTCACAACCGGGATCTAGCATCGATACGCAGTATTTT
CASSSQPGSSIDTQYF
>TRBV5-1|.|TRBJ2-1|TRBD1
TGCGCCAGCGGGCCGACAGGGACCTCCTACAATGAGCAGTTCTTC
CASGPTGTSYNEQFF
>TRBV2|few|TRBJ1-1|TRBD1
TGTGCCAGCAGTGAGCAGGGGGAGACTGAAGCTTTCTTT
CASSEQGETEAFF
>TRBV29-1|.|TRBJ2-1|.
TGCAGCGTCGCTACCCCGGGCCACCCTGAGCAGTTCTTC
CSVATPGHPEQFF
>TRBV5-1|.|TRBJ2-2|.
TGCGCCAGCACTTTGGAAGCGAACACCGGGGAGCTGTTTTTT
CASTLEANTGELFF
>TRBV18|.|TRBJ2-3|.
TGTGCCAGCTCACCAGGCCTCTTGGCGGGAAATACAGATACGCAGTATTTT
CASSPGLLAGNTDTQYF
>TRBV19|.|TRBJ1-5|.
TGTGCCAGTTCAACCGGGCCCAATCAGCCCCAGCATTTT
CASSTGPNQPQHF
>TRBV19|.|TRBJ1-2|.
TGTGCCAGTAGTATAGAGGGTAACAGGGCTGGCTATGGCTACACCTTC
CASSIEGNRAGYGYTF
>TRBV11-2|.|TRBJ2-7|.
TGTGCCAGCAGCTTAGACCGACAGTTCTACGAGCAGTACTTC
CASSLDRQFYEQYF
>TRBV3-1/TRBV3-2|.|TRBJ1-2|.
TGTGCCAGCAGCCAAGCCCCTACAGGGAGCTATGGCTACACCTTC
CASSQAPTGSYGYTF
>TRBV25-1|.|TRBJ1-6|TRBD1
TGTGCCAGCAGTGGCCAGGGGGGCTCACCCCTCCACTTT
CASSGQGGSPLHF
>TRBV6-6|.|TRBJ2-3|.
TGTGCCAGCAGTTACTCGAGTCCAGATACGCAGTATTTT
CASSYSSPDTQYF
>TRBV19|.|TRBJ1-6|.
TGTGCCAGTAGTTTGACCGGGGCTGAAGGGCCCCTCCACTTT
CASSLTGAEGPLHF
>TRBV9|.|TRBJ2-1|TRBD2
TGTGCCAGCAGCGTAGCGGGGGGGGACTACAATGAGCAGTTCTTC
CASSVAGGDYNEQFF
>TRBV4-3|.|TRBJ1-2|TRBD1
TGCGCCAGCAGCCAAGAAGACAGGGCTAACTATGGCTACACCTTC
CASSQEDRANYGYTF
>TRBV19|.|TRBJ2-5|TRBD1
TGTGCCAGTCGATGGACAGGGACGGAGACCCAGTACTTC
CASRWTGTETQYF
>TRBV6-7|.|TRBJ2-7|TRBD1
TGTGCCAGCAGCTCCGGGACAGGGCAGCAGCAGTACTTC
CASSSGTGQQQYF
>TRBV7-2|.|TRBJ2-4|.
TGTGCCAGCAGCTGGCCCCACATTCCGAGCATTCAGTACTTC
CASSWPHIPSIQYF